The 26 T cell receptor beta chains given below trace back to one sample, sequenced in a study of blood T cell repertoires in COVID-19. The protocol was immunoSEQ multiplex PCR, while the TCRdb copy is restricted to in-frame clones and leaves out a portion. The table has 230,000 or so clones, 80% to 90% seen once. The sequenced material came from peripheral blood. The source is a man between 40 and 49 years old with active or convalescent COVID-19.

The chain employs TRBV6-4 and TRBJ2-3; D perhaps matches TRBD2 (7 bases). The CDR3 consists of 15 residues. The V end lost 4 bases, the J end lost 4 bases, and 15 bases lay between the germline ends. The germline gives CDR1 MRHNA, CDR2 SNTAGT. The CDR3 sequence is CASSALGGGADTQYF. The CDR3 nucleotides are TGTGCCAGCAGTGCGCTGGGCGGGGGCGCAGATACGCAGTATTTT.

The chain carries TRBV11-2 and TRBJ2-3, with TRBD1 matching 9 bases. Losses at the gene ends were 6 bases for V and 3 bases for J; bases not matched to a gene: 4. CDR3 size: 14 residues. Germline V gene data show CDR1 as SGHAT and CDR2 as FQNNGV. This CDR3 reads CASRRDRETDTQYF. The CDR3 DNA is TGTGCCAGCAGGCGGGACAGGGAAACAGATACGCAGTATTTT.

The chain recombines TRBV6-2 or TRBV6-3 with TRBJ1-2; 8 bases fit TRBD1. This CDR3 spans 15 amino acids. CDR1 is MNHEY, CDR2 SVGEGT, per germline. The trim removed 5 bases at V and 6 bases at J, leaving 11 bases unmatched. The CDR3 DNA reads as TGTGCCAGCAGTCTCCGACAGGGGAGTCTACATGGCTACACCTTC. It translates to CASSLRQGSLHGYTF.

In this sample, this clone turned up once. The chain is built from TRBV6-5 and TRBJ2-2; the match to TRBD2 covers 7 bases. This CDR3 is 13 amino acids long. Germline V gene lookup returns CDR1 MNHEY and CDR2 SVGAGI. Germline trimming cut 10 bases from V and 6 bases from J; bases unmatched to any gene: 8. This chain's CDR3 is CATTRGGSGELFF. CDR3 DNA: TGTGCCACTACGCGCGGGGGTTCCGGGGAGCTGTTTTTT.

V gene TRBV18 combines with J gene TRBJ1-2, with 10 bases identical to TRBD1. CDR3 length: 16 amino acids. Germline V CDR1 and CDR2: KGHSH, LQKENI. Trimming removed 5 bases from V and 7 bases from J; junction bases left unmatched: 13. DNA for the CDR3: TGTGCCAGCTCATCCCGGCCGGGACAGGGGTCCCTTGGCTACACCTTC. Its translation: CASSSRPGQGSLGYTF. The full variable domain, rest sourced from reference TRBV18 and TRBJ1-2, is NAGVMQNPRHLVRRRGQEARLRCSPMKGHSHVYWYRQLPEEGLKFMVYLQKENIIDESGMPKERFSAEFPKEGPSILRIQQVVRGDSAAYFCASSSRPGQGSLGYTFGSGTRLTVV.

The chain couples TRBV7-6 to TRBJ2-7; TRBD2 aligns across 7 bases. Germline CDR1 reads SGHVS; CDR2 reads FNYEAQ. The V gene end was trimmed by 1 base and the J gene end by 2 bases; junction bases not matched to a gene: 8. This CDR3 spans 16 amino acids. CDR3 sequence reads: CASSLGGASGTYEQYF. The DNA of the CDR3 is TGTGCCAGCAGCTTAGGAGGGGCTAGCGGAACCTACGAGCAGTACTTC.

The rearrangement links TRBV29-1 to TRBJ2-7; tentative D call: TRBD2 (5 bases). CDR1 is SQVTM, CDR2 ANQGSEA, per germline. V was shortened by 3 bases and J by 0 bases, with 9 bases between the two germline ends. The CDR3 totals 13 residues. The CDR3 DNA reads as TGCAGCGTTGACAGCGGCAGCTCCTACGAGCAGTACTTC. This translates into CSVDSGSSYEQYF.

The chain carries TRBV24-1 and TRBJ1-1; no reliable D call. Germline values: CDR1 KGHDR, CDR2 SFDVKD. This CDR3 is built from 13 residues. The V gene lost 7 bases and the J gene lost 1 base, with 9 bases spanning the gap. The CDR3 DNA sequence: TGTGCCACCAGATACGGGAAGAACACTGAAGCTTTCTTT. Translation: CATRYGKNTEAFF.

The chain couples TRBV5-4 to TRBJ2-3, with a weak D call TRBD1 (8 bases). The CDR3 has 15 residues. Germline V gene sequence: CDR1 SGHNT, CDR2 YYREEE (reference sequence). The V end lost 4 bases, the J end lost 4 bases, and 16 bases lay between the germline ends. The CDR3, as DNA: TGTGCCAGCAGCGCCGAACAGGGGGGGGCAGATACGCAGTATTTT. Translation gives CASSAEQGGADTQYF.

The V and J genes are TRBV24-1 and TRBJ1-1; no firm D call. The CDR3 spans 11 residues. CDR1 is KGHDR and CDR2 is SFDVKD in the germline V gene. The ends were cut back, 4 bases at V and 7 bases at J, with 6 bases in the middle. CDR3 sequence reads: CATSDPHEAFF. The CDR3 DNA sequence: TGTGCCACCAGTGACCCCCATGAAGCTTTCTTT.

The chain uses TRBV7-8 and TRBJ2-5, with TRBD1 matching 8 bases. Germline CDR1 is SGHVS and CDR2 is FQNEAQ. The V and J ends lost 5 bases and 1 base, in that order; junction bases with no gene match: 3. The length of the CDR3 is 14 residues. The CDR3 loop reads CASSRDRGQETQYF. DNA of the CDR3: TGTGCCAGCAGCAGAGACAGGGGCCAAGAGACCCAGTACTTC.

The chain uses TRBV25-1 and TRBJ1-2; D gene unclear. CDR1 and CDR2 from the germline V gene are MGHDK and SYGVNS. The CDR3 loop spans 14 amino acids. V lost 5 bases and J 6 bases, leaving 16 bases between the germline ends. CDR3 amino acids: CASSPAATWDGYTF. CDR3 DNA sequence: TGTGCCAGCAGTCCCGCGGCGACGTGGGATGGCTACACCTTC.

The chain employs TRBV6-5 and TRBJ1-2, with 9 positions matching TRBD1. The germline CDR1 and CDR2 sequences are MNHEY and SVGAGI. CDR3 size: 13 residues. V dropped 10 bases and J dropped 5; count of bases not matched to a gene: 8. CDR3 bases: TGTGCCATTCGGGGACAGGGAGAATATGGCTACACCTTC. Protein: CAIRGQGEYGYTF.

V and J are TRBV11-3 and TRBJ2-7, with D uncertain. The germline CDR1 and CDR2 sequences are SGHNT and YENEEA. The CDR3 is made up of 11 amino acids. V dropped 4 bases and J dropped 6 bases, with 7 bases sitting between them. The CDR3 coding sequence is TGTGCCAGCAGCTCCGGTCTCGAGCAGTACTTC. Protein: CASSSGLEQYF.

The genes are TRBV18 and TRBJ1-2; TRBD1 aligns across 8 bases. J gave up 8 bases and V 2 bases, and 10 bases lay outside the gene matches. This CDR3 spans 15 amino acids. Germline loops: CDR1 KGHSH, CDR2 LQKENI. CDR3 region: CASSPETGAASGYTF. The CDR3 region has the DNA TGTGCCAGCTCACCAGAGACAGGGGCTGCTAGCGGCTACACCTTC.

The genes are TRBV4-3 and TRBJ2-1; 10 bases map to TRBD2. Germline V lookup: CDR1 LGHNA, CDR2 YSLEER. This CDR3 is 17 amino acids long. V lost 0 bases to trimming and J lost 8 bases; unmatched junction nucleotides: 10. The CDR3 sequence: CASSQDPSGGAVYEQFF. CDR3 bases: TGCGCCAGCAGCCAAGACCCCAGCGGGGGGGCGGTATATGAGCAGTTCTTC.

The V and J genes are TRBV19 and TRBJ1-5; TRBD1 matches at 7 bases. V shed 4 bases, J shed 1 base, and the junction held 4 bases outside the gene matches. The CDR3 sequence is 15 residues long. Germline assignment: CDR1 LNHDA and CDR2 SQIVND (reference sequence). CDR3: CASSTRQGSNQPQHF. In nucleotides, the CDR3 is TGTGCCAGTAGTACAAGACAGGGCAGCAATCAGCCCCAGCATTTT.

The V call is TRBV6-5, the J call TRBJ2-1; 8 bases align to TRBD1. The germline V gene has CDR1 MNHEY and CDR2 SVGAGI. CDR3 size: 11 residues. Unmatched junction bases numbered 1, after V lost 6 bases and J lost 9 bases. The CDR3 sequence is CASRQGVEQFF. The CDR3 DNA reads TGTGCCAGCAGACAGGGGGTTGAGCAGTTCTTC.

This clone appeared once. The CDR3 protein is CASSPPGNTGELFF. In nucleotides, the CDR3 is TGTGCCAGCTCACCGCCGGGAAACACCGGGGAGCTGTTTTTT. This chain uses TRBV18 with TRBJ2-2, with a tentative D call TRBD2 (5 bases). Trimming pared 3 bases from V and 2 bases from J, leaving 7 bases between. CDR3 size: 14 residues. Germline CDR1 and CDR2: KGHSH and LQKENI.

The CDR3 is CASSSGTENSPLHF. The CDR3 DNA reads as TGTGCCAGCAGCTCCGGGACAGAGAATTCACCCCTCCACTTT. The chain joins TRBV7-9 to TRBJ1-6; 7 bases are shared with TRBD1. Unmatched junction bases numbered 4, after V lost 4 bases and J lost 7 bases. The CDR3 contains 14 residues. Germline assignment: CDR1 SEHNR and CDR2 FQNEAQ (reference sequence).

The gene calls are TRBV5-1 and TRBJ1-6; D gene ambiguous. V was shortened by 4 bases and J by 15 bases, with 14 bases between the two germline ends. Per the germline V gene, CDR1 is SGHRS and CDR2 is YFSETQ. The CDR3 has 12 residues. The CDR3 region is CASSQTGGLLHF. In DNA, the CDR3 is TGCGCCAGCAGCCAGACCGGTGGACTCCTCCACTTT.

The chain is built from TRBV6-6 and TRBJ1-2; TRBD1 matches 7 bases. The V gene end was trimmed by 5 bases and the J gene end by 5 bases; junction bases not matched to a gene: 5. This CDR3 is 13 amino acids long. Germline V gene data show CDR1 as MNHNY and CDR2 as SVGAGI (reference sequence). The CDR3 sequence is CASSLDRDYGYTF. Here the CDR3 DNA reads TGTGCCAGCAGTCTCGACAGGGATTATGGCTACACCTTC.

The V and J genes are TRBV7-9 and TRBJ2-4; the match to TRBD2 covers 7 bases. Germline lookup yields CDR1 SEHNR and CDR2 FQNEAQ (reference sequence). With V trimmed by 5 bases and J by 6 bases, 13 bases remained unmatched. This CDR3 contains 16 residues. The CDR3 DNA follows: TGTGCCAGCAGCCCCCTCGGGCGGGAGTACGGAAACATTCAGTACTTC. As protein: CASSPLGREYGNIQYF.

Only one count was recorded for this clone. V is TRBV30 and J is TRBJ2-3; 9 positions match TRBD1. The V gene end was trimmed by 3 bases and the J gene end by 0 bases; junction bases not matched to a gene: 4. The germline V gene has CDR1 GTSNPN and CDR2 SVGIG (reference sequence). The CDR3 covers 15 residues. CDR3 sequence: CAWSKGQGSTDTQYF. The CDR3 DNA sequence: TGTGCCTGGAGCAAGGGACAGGGCAGCACAGATACGCAGTATTTT.

This chain joins TRBV24-1 and TRBJ1-2; D is uncertain. The CDR3 length is 15 residues. Trimming left V 3 bases short and J 4 bases short, with 14 bases between. Germline-derived CDR1 and CDR2 are KGHDR and SFDVKD. CDR3 sequence: CATSDASGDGYGYTF. CDR3 DNA: TGTGCCACCAGTGATGCATCCGGAGACGGCTATGGCTACACCTTC.

The chain combines TRBV28 with TRBJ1-1; D is possibly TRBD1 (5 bases). The CDR3 sequence is 13 residues long. Germline V gene data show CDR1 as MDHEN and CDR2 as SYDVKM. Trimming removed 10 bases at V and 0 bases at J, with 12 bases between. CDR3 loop: CATMTVMNTEAFF. CDR3 nucleotide sequence: TGTGCCACTATGACAGTCATGAACACTGAAGCTTTCTTT.